A single sample is the source of the 8 T cell receptor beta chains below, sequenced in a study of shared clonotypes between healthy human individuals. Only in-frame clones appear in the TCRdb table, and some are missing; sequencing was by immunoSEQ multiplex PCR. The sample carries approximately 99,000 clones, roughly two thirds recorded once. The sequencing sample was made of memory CD8+ T cells sorted from blood. Described subset: CD45RO+ cells pooled with CCR7-negative TemRA cells. The receptor source for this set is a woman in her 30s in good health.

This chain connects TRBV6-1 to TRBJ2-7, with D perhaps given as TRBD1 or TRBD2 (5 bases each). CDR1 MNHNS and CDR2 SASEGT come from the germline V gene. CDR3 length equals 12 residues. Trimming pared 7 bases from V and 3 bases from J, leaving 10 bases between. As DNA, the CDR3 is TGTGCCAGCATGGGACGGAGCTACGAGCAGTACTTC. It yields the protein CASMGRSYEQYF.

This chain links TRBV29-1 with TRBJ2-5; D is uncertain. The J call may be incorrect, as the DNA end agrees better with TRBJ2-7. This CDR3 contains 10 residues. Germline CDR1 and CDR2: SQVTM and ANQGSEA. The CDR3 bases are TGCAGCGTTGTAACGGACGAGCAGTACTTC. Translation gives CSVVTDEQYF.

The chain recombines TRBV4-2 with TRBJ1-6; the D gene is possibly TRBD1 (5 bases). Germline CDR1 is LGHNA and CDR2 is YNFKEQ. The CDR3 sequence is 15 residues long. V shed 1 base and J shed 5 bases, with 9 bases lying between them. The DNA for the CDR3 is TGTGCCAGCAGCCAAGCCATACAGGATAATTCACCCCTCCACTTT. This translates into CASSQAIQDNSPLHF.

Notes on this clone: Other DNA variants within this sample encode the same CDR3. The CDR3 DNA is TGTGCCAGCAGCTTGTTTGGGGCCAACGTCCTGACTTTC. Protein sequence: CASSLFGANVLTF. The rearrangement uses TRBV28 and TRBJ2-6; D remains unclear. V lost 6 bases, J lost 3 bases, and 6 bases lay in between. CDR3 length: 13 amino acids. The V gene's germline CDR1 is MDHEN and CDR2 SYDVKM.

J is TRBJ1-2 and V is TRBV28, with TRBD1 as a possible D gene (6 bases). Per germline, CDR1 MDHEN and CDR2 SYDVKM. Trimming removed 0 bases at V and 7 bases at J, with 12 bases between. The CDR3 length is 14 residues. The chain's CDR3 is CASSLCRGACGYTF. DNA for the CDR3: TGTGCCAGCAGTTTATGCCGGGGGGCGTGTGGCTACACCTTC.

V is TRBV2 and J is TRBJ2-7; 7 nucleotides agree with TRBD2. Germline trimming cut 4 bases from V and 5 bases from J; bases unmatched to any gene: 11. The V gene's germline CDR1 is SNHLY and CDR2 FYNNEI. CDR3 length equals 15 residues. CDR3 region: CASSGKTAGLNEQYF. CDR3 sequence (DNA): TGTGCCAGCAGTGGAAAGACAGCGGGGTTGAACGAGCAGTACTTC.

This clone was detected only a few times. The rearrangement joins TRBV28 to TRBJ2-5; TRBD2 matches at 8 bases. Germline CDR1 MDHEN, CDR2 SYDVKM. This CDR3 region has 15 residues. The V segment lost 6 bases and the J segment 2 bases; nucleotides outside the gene matches: 8. DNA of the CDR3: TGTGCCAGCAGCCGGGTAGCGGGAATTCAAGAGACCCAGTACTTC. Its translation: CASSRVAGIQETQYF.

The gene calls are TRBV9 and TRBJ2-7; TRBD2 matches at 10 bases. The CDR3 is made up of 15 amino acids. The germline V gene has CDR1 SGDLS and CDR2 YYNGEE. The junction had 9 bases not matched to a gene; V was cut back by 4 bases and J by 5 bases. CDR3 in amino acids: CASSLQPGTSDEQYF. In DNA, the CDR3 is TGTGCCAGCAGCCTTCAACCCGGGACTAGCGACGAGCAGTACTTC.